The present T cell receptor beta chain was sequenced within a study of shared clonotypes between healthy human individuals (dated by TCRdb to about 2020). About the study as a whole: The cohort included a few men and two women between 18 and 49 years of age. For each donor, CD4 naive and CD4 memory were each given three plates, CD8 naive was given two plates, and CD8 memory was given one plate. Each donor's leukapheresis produced roughly between roughly 0.94 and 9.5 billion PBMCs. Libraries were prepared and TCR repertoires were sequenced by different laboratories using diverse techniques, in order to increase sequencing depth and limit assay-specific biases. The study deeply sequenced blood TCR repertoires of about 5 healthy adults to estimate repertoire size and the extent of clonotype sharing between individuals.

Study-wide conclusions, independent of this receptor: The genetic and exposure-history diversity represented was limited by the small number of donors. Based on pairwise subsampling, the degree of clonotype sharing among donors was expected to be affected by sequencing depth. Rarefaction of sorted-subset datasets indicated incomplete sequencing despite the large sequencing depth. Approximately 4.8% of naive CD4, 3% to 4% of naive CD8, roughly 2.5% of memory CD4, and around 0.42% of memory CD8 clonotypes were shared across several donors. Compared with non-shared clonotypes, clonotypes shared by all four sorted-subset donors had higher generation probabilities. Only blood was sampled, and tissue TCR repertoires likely differ from those in blood. Estimated clonotype richness was generally larger for naive than for memory subsets.

The donors were healthy, HIV-negative adults who had no recently reported acute infections or vaccinations. All donors were Caucasian adults living in Nashville, Tennessee, USA. CD4+ T cells were enriched through magnetic negative selection, after which naive cells were positively selected on CD45RA and the remaining negative fraction served as the memory subset. Blood was obtained by leukapheresis, after which PBMCs were separated by Ficoll-Histopaque density gradient centrifugation and cryopreserved in liquid nitrogen vapor phase. Analytical flow cytometry was used to check the purity and quantity of each magnetically sorted T cell population. Genomic DNA was isolated from each sorted fraction and quantified by UV absorbance on a Nanodrop 2000c. A note on this clone: Its target antigen remains unknown. No base-level quality is on record; no much larger clone is a single base apart.

Using the deep immunoSEQ assay, TCR CDR3 regions were amplified from genomic DNA by multiplex PCR. For each cell subset, the extracted genomic DNA was distributed evenly across all wells of several immunoSEQ 96-well plates, and each plate served as one replicate. For sorted subsets, each replicate PCR was loaded with 200 ng genomic DNA, equivalent to 30,000 or so T cell genomes. The purified libraries were quantified using a Qubit 3.0 fluorometer, sized with a Bioanalyzer 2100, and then quantified again using the KAPA Library Quantification kit. Every immunoSEQ 96-well plate was sequenced on a separate single-read 150-cycle Illumina NextSeq 550 flow cell. Concerning the study's data processing: Because only junctional sequences without quality scores were contained in the immunoSEQ output, filtering matching that applied to full-length reads could not be performed. Sequences were annotated with PyIR, a Python wrapper for IgBLAST v1.9, and V/J genes and CDR3 were assigned using IMGT germline references. Reads with weak V/J assignments (E-value above 1e-6), missing CDR3, stop codons, out-of-frame junctions, or ambiguous translated residues were removed. A V3J clonotype was defined by an identical inferred V gene, J gene, and CDR3 amino acid sequence. To compute the percentage overlap between repertoires, the number of shared unique clonotypes was divided by the size of the smaller repertoire. Richness of each repertoire was evaluated using RTK rarefaction, the Chao1 estimator, and Recon v2.1 estimates of unobserved clonotypes. For all TCRbeta clonotypes obtained by the gDNA method from several donors, generation probabilities were computed with OLGA. TCRdb mirrors the immuneACCESS table, restricted to in-frame sequences. Some clones are absent from its copies; in checked studies, under half trace to an unresolved V gene, and the reason for the others is unknown. V, J and clone size are those of that table, while D and trimming were read from the DNA. This sample holds a few million clones; more than 85% were observed only once. Around 0.4% of the sample is held by the ten biggest clonotypes.

Trimming leaves V shorter by 0 bases and J shorter by 2 bases, with the junction holding 3 bases beyond the gene matches. Per the germline V gene, SGDLS is the CDR1 and YYNGEE is the CDR2. Including cysteine and phenylalanine, the CDR3 has 17 amino acids. The DNA shown is the 51-base CDR3, in frame from base 1. Recombination joined TRBV9 with TRBJ2-2; TRBD2 agrees with 11 junctional bases. The sample taken for sequencing was naive CD4+ T cells from PBMCs. The cell subset or site label, as the study defines it: CD45RA+ positively selected. The receptor comes from a man aged 18 to 29 in good health. Some clones in this sample may be carry-over from other donors' samples. The DNA sequence is TGTGCCAGCAGCGTAGCCGGACTAGCGGGCAACACCGGGGAGCTGTTTTTT. Its amino acids are CASSVAGLAGNTGELFF.